These T cell receptor beta chains were read from a single sample in a study of CD8+CD57+ T cells in acquired aplastic anemia. MiXCR was run by TCRdb on the reads, yielding one entry per CDR3 protein. The table records about 64,000 distinct CDR3 sequences, about 56% of them present only once. Sequencing was performed on sorted CD4+, CD8+, or CD8+CD57+ T cells (not recorded which) from PBMCs. These receptors all come from a human donor in good health, serving as a control. The conserved cysteine and the conserved F or W are not part of the CDR3 here. The D gene is left open where the match is weak.

d_gene: -
j_gene: TRBJ1-2
v_gene: TRBV24-1
CDR3aa: ATSDPRYGYT

d_gene: -
j_gene: TRBJ1-4
v_gene: TRBV5-6
CDR3aa: ASSFGTEEKLF

d_gene: -
j_gene: TRBJ2-1
v_gene: TRBV6-1
CDR3aa: ASGTFRSSYNEQF

d_gene: -
j_gene: TRBJ1-3
v_gene: TRBV9
CDR3aa: ASSVDWSSGNTIY

d_gene: TRBD1
j_gene: TRBJ1-1
v_gene: TRBV7-9
CDR3aa: ASSHQDRAGDMNTEAF

d_gene: -
j_gene: TRBJ1-2
v_gene: TRBV4-1
CDR3aa: ASSPPTGGYT

d_gene: TRBD2
j_gene: TRBJ2-5
v_gene: TRBV9
CDR3aa: ASSVGGGPQETQY

d_gene: -
j_gene: TRBJ2-7
v_gene: TRBV11-1
CDR3aa: ASSARGPRTVGQATYEQY

d_gene: TRBD2
j_gene: TRBJ2-7
v_gene: TRBV29-1
CDR3aa: SVVAPGTSGTYEQY

d_gene: TRBD1
j_gene: TRBJ2-7
v_gene: TRBV4-2
CDR3aa: ASSQRPTGGTLYEQY

d_gene: -
j_gene: TRBJ1-1
v_gene: TRBV5-1
CDR3aa: ASSSDQSHRAEAF

d_gene: TRBD1
j_gene: TRBJ1-2
v_gene: TRBV19
CDR3aa: ASTRTGDNYGYT

d_gene: TRBD2
j_gene: TRBJ2-3
v_gene: TRBV29-1
CDR3aa: SGRTSGYNEQY

d_gene: -
j_gene: TRBJ1-1
v_gene: TRBV7-8
CDR3aa: ASSLGGRMNTEAF

d_gene: -
j_gene: TRBJ1-2
v_gene: TRBV28
CDR3aa: ASSRVLIDYT

d_gene: TRBD2
j_gene: TRBJ2-1
v_gene: TRBV5-4
CDR3aa: ASSFGASGFYNEQF

d_gene: -
j_gene: TRBJ1-2
v_gene: TRBV19
CDR3aa: ASSTTTGVGYT

d_gene: TRBD1
j_gene: TRBJ2-1
v_gene: TRBV20-1
CDR3aa: SAPGGTGSNEQF

d_gene: TRBD1
j_gene: TRBJ2-2
v_gene: TRBV20-1
CDR3aa: SARPGQRYGGELF

d_gene: -
j_gene: TRBJ2-2
v_gene: TRBV10-3
CDR3aa: AISTPPPGQRTLDTGELF

d_gene: TRBD2
j_gene: TRBJ2-7
v_gene: TRBV11-1
CDR3aa: ASSSLAGTHCEQY

d_gene: TRBD2
j_gene: TRBJ2-7
v_gene: TRBV15
CDR3aa: ATSSGLAGVGSEQY

d_gene: -
j_gene: TRBJ2-7
v_gene: TRBV6-5
CDR3aa: ASSYSSETYEQY

d_gene: -
j_gene: TRBJ1-2
v_gene: TRBV9
CDR3aa: ASSPSGTSRFYGYT

d_gene: -
j_gene: TRBJ1-6
v_gene: TRBV19
CDR3aa: ASRQGPYSFISPLH

d_gene: -
j_gene: TRBJ2-7
v_gene: TRBV19
CDR3aa: ASSTNPWTAAYEQY

d_gene: TRBD1
j_gene: TRBJ1-1
v_gene: TRBV20-1
CDR3aa: SAPRTGFGVGTEAF

d_gene: -
j_gene: TRBJ1-5
v_gene: TRBV20-1
CDR3aa: SASNRVGQPQH

d_gene: -
j_gene: TRBJ1-1
v_gene: TRBV15
CDR3aa: ATSRDLGKGEAF

d_gene: -
j_gene: TRBJ2-3
v_gene: TRBV10-3
CDR3aa: AIGPGAGSTDTQY

d_gene: -
j_gene: TRBJ1-2
v_gene: TRBV20-1
CDR3aa: SANGGYT

d_gene: -
j_gene: TRBJ2-2
v_gene: TRBV7-3
CDR3aa: ASSSQGRSTGELF

d_gene: TRBD1
j_gene: TRBJ2-3
v_gene: TRBV5-4
CDR3aa: ASSSDRGTDTQY

d_gene: TRBD2
j_gene: TRBJ2-1
v_gene: TRBV30
CDR3aa: AWIGRESRNEQF

d_gene: TRBD2
j_gene: TRBJ2-1
v_gene: TRBV6-7
CDR3aa: ASSYSRTSRYNEQF

d_gene: -
j_gene: TRBJ1-2
v_gene: TRBV12-3/TRBV12-4
CDR3aa: ASSFEGGASGYT

d_gene: -
j_gene: TRBJ2-7
v_gene: TRBV9
CDR3aa: ASSTNYEQY

d_gene: TRBD2
j_gene: TRBJ2-1
v_gene: TRBV7-9
CDR3aa: ASSPATSGRGNEQF

d_gene: -
j_gene: TRBJ1-6
v_gene: TRBV7-3
CDR3aa: ASSTQGRGSPLH

d_gene: -
j_gene: TRBJ2-7
v_gene: TRBV19
CDR3aa: ASSMGHEQY

d_gene: -
j_gene: TRBJ1-5
v_gene: TRBV2
CDR3aa: ASSVDPSNQPQH

d_gene: -
j_gene: TRBJ1-6
v_gene: TRBV12-3/TRBV12-4
CDR3aa: ASNPGSDSPLH

d_gene: TRBD2
j_gene: TRBJ2-1
v_gene: TRBV29-1
CDR3aa: SVSARLAGRYEQF